The clone carrying this TCR beta chain was detected many times. The data were taken from a study of early T cells in non-severe SARS-CoV-2 infection. TCRdb itself ran the 5' RACE reads through MiXCR, one entry per CDR3 protein. The table lists fewer than 65,000 distinct CDR3 sequences, more than 9% of them singletons. Trimming took off 4 bases at V and 4 bases at J, with 10 bases between the two ends. CDR3 length: 13 residues. The source material was whole blood. The chain joins TRBV12-3 or TRBV12-4 to TRBJ1-1; perhaps TRBD1 as D (5 bases). This TCR was sampled from an adult who was a healthcare worker with PCR-confirmed SARS-CoV-2 infection or an uninfected control (not recorded which). Here the CDR3 reads CASSWDVRTEAFF. The CDR3 DNA follows: TGTGCCAGCAGTTGGGACGTCCGCACTGAAGCTTTCTTT.